The 3 T cell receptor beta chains presented below share a single source sample, sequenced in a study of shared clonotypes between healthy human individuals (TCRdb year 2020). The method was the immunoSEQ multiplex PCR assay. Imported from immuneACCESS, the table was reduced by TCRdb to in-frame sequences with V and J called. These copies leave out some clones; in studies compared against another copy, an unresolved V gene accounts for under half, and the cause of the remainder is not known. The sample records millions of clones, 90% to 95% of which are singletons. About 1.5% of the sample goes to the ten largest clones. CD8 naive samples were CD45RO-negative cells positively selected for CCR7, giving a CD45RA+CCR7+ population that excluded TemRA cells. Sequencing input: naive CD8+ T cells from PBMCs. In the paper's terms, the cell subset or site label means: CD45RA+CCR7+. Receptors were obtained from a man aged 18 to 30 in good health. Some clones in this sample may be carry-over from other donors' samples.

V usage is TRBV28 and J usage is TRBJ2-1; D ambiguous. The V gene lost 1 base and the J gene lost 15 bases, with 19 bases spanning the gap. In germline, CDR1 is MDHEN, CDR2 SYDVKM. This CDR3 contains 14 residues. CDR3 region: CASSLSPPAAGGFF. In nucleotides, the CDR3 is TGTGCCAGCAGTTTATCCCCCCCGGCGGCCGGTGGGTTCTTC.

The chain recombines TRBV28 with TRBJ1-2, with D uncertain. This CDR3 spans 18 amino acids. V was trimmed by 2 bases and J by 0 bases, leaving 19 bases between them. The germline V gene encodes CDR1 MDHEN and CDR2 SYDVKM. The CDR3 nucleotides are TGTGCCAGCAGTTTAGTAATTACAGCTCCCCTTCCTAACTATGGCTACACCTTC. This gives the protein CASSLVITAPLPNYGYTF.

This rearrangement joins TRBV15 to TRBJ2-7; a possible D gene is TRBD1 (5 bases). The CDR3 contains 11 residues. The germline V gene has CDR1 LNHNV and CDR2 YYDKDF (reference sequence). Between the trimmed V and J ends, which lost 7 bases and 10 bases, there was a span of 14 bases. CDR3 DNA: TGTGCCACCATGGGGCTAGGGGTCCAGTACTTC. Residues: CATMGLGVQYF.